These T cell receptor beta chains were read from a single sample in a study of cytomegalovirus exposure and HLA in healthy donors. Only in-frame clones appear in the TCRdb table, and some are missing; sequencing was by immunoSEQ multiplex PCR. The table records about 180,000 clones, around 81% of them present only once. The source material was PBMCs. These receptors originate from a man in his forties in good health and CMV-seronegative. CDR3s include the opening cysteine and the closing phenylalanine or tryptophan. D genes are given only for firm matches. Part of the rows lack a size; the others show once, few, many or a class for expanded clones.

V gene	D gene	J gene	clone size	CDR3 protein	CDR3 DNA
TRBV5-4	-	TRBJ2-2	-	CASSTRQAVTGELFF	TGTGCCAGCAGCACCCGACAGGCCGTCACCGGGGAGCTGTTTTTT
TRBV27	TRBD2	TRBJ2-2	-	CASSLFTGGRTGELFF	TGTGCCAGCAGTTTATTTACGGGAGGGCGCACCGGGGAGCTGTTTTTT
TRBV5-5	-	TRBJ2-5	few	CASSLASQETQYF	TGTGCCAGCAGCTTGGCTAGCCAAGAGACCCAGTACTTC
TRBV9	TRBD2	TRBJ2-3	-	CASSAQSSGGGRNTDTQYF	TGTGCCAGCAGCGCCCAATCTAGCGGGGGGGGGCGTAACACAGATACGCAGTATTTT
TRBV19	-	TRBJ2-1	once	CASSTGSDYNEQFF	TGTGCCAGTAGTACGGGTTCCGACTACAATGAGCAGTTCTTC
TRBV7-2	-	TRBJ2-1	-	CASSLTIENEQFF	TGTGCCAGCAGCTTAACTATAGAAAATGAGCAGTTCTTC
TRBV5-1	TRBD1	TRBJ1-2	once	CASSPTGGNYGYTF	TGCGCCAGCAGCCCGACAGGGGGTAACTATGGCTACACCTTC
TRBV30	TRBD1	TRBJ1-6	-	CAWSRTGEDSPLHF	TGTGCCTGGAGTCGGACAGGGGAGGATTCACCCCTCCACTTT
TRBV1	-	TRBJ2-7	-	CTSSQLRAGANYEQYF	TGCACCAGCAGCCAACTTAGGGCGGGGGCTAACTACGAGCAGTACTTC
TRBV7-9	-	TRBJ1-5	once	CASSLEGGGNQPQHF	TGTGCCAGCAGCTTAGAGGGGGGGGGCAATCAGCCCCAGCATTTT
TRBV10-2	TRBD1	TRBJ2-4	-	CATVPAGTGKNIQYF	TGCGCCACCGTACCCGCCGGGACAGGAAAAAACATTCAGTACTTC
TRBV18	TRBD1	TRBJ2-1	-	CASSPPDRGLNEQFF	TGTGCCAGCTCCCCCCCGGACAGGGGATTAAATGAGCAGTTCTTC
TRBV7-6	-	TRBJ2-2	-	CASKFDHWDTNTGELFF	TGTGCCAGCAAATTTGACCATTGGGACACGAACACCGGGGAGCTGTTTTTT
TRBV6-5	TRBD1	TRBJ2-3	few	CASSYAAGGGTDTQYF	TGTGCCAGCAGTTACGCTGCAGGGGGTGGAACAGATACGCAGTATTTT
TRBV11-3	-	TRBJ2-7	-	CASGSGRQTYEQYF	TGTGCCAGCGGTAGCGGTAGGCAGACCTACGAGCAGTACTTC
TRBV5-1	TRBD2	TRBJ2-1	-	CASSSTSGSREQFF	TGCGCCAGCAGCTCCACTAGCGGGAGTCGGGAGCAGTTCTTC
TRBV2	TRBD2	TRBJ2-4	-	CASTPGTSNNQYF	TGTGCCAGCACCCCAGGGACTAGCAACAATCAGTACTTC